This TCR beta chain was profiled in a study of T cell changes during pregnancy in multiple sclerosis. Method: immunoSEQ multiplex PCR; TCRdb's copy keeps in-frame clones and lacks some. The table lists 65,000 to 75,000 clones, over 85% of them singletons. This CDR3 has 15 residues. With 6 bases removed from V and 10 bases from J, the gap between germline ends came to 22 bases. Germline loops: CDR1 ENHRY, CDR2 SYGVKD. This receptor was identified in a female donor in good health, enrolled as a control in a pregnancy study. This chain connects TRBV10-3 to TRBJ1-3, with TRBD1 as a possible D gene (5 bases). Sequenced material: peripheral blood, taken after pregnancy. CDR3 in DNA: TGTGCCATCAGCGCGACAGTACCCTCTGGAAGGACCATATATTTT. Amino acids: CAISATVPSGRTIYF.